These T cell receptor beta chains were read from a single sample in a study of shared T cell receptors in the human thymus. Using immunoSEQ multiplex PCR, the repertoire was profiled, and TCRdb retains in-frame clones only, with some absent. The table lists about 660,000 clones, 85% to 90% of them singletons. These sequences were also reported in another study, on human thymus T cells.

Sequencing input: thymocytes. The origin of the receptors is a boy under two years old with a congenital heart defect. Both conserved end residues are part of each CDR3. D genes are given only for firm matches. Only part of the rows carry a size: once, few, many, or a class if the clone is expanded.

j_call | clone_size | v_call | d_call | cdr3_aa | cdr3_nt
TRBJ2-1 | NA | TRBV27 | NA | CASRPRTGDVGIEQFF | TGTGCCAGCAGGCCCCGAACGGGAGACGTCGGCATTGAGCAGTTCTTC
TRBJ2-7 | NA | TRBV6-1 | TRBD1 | CASRHGQGGHYEQYF | TGTGCCAGCCGCCACGGACAGGGGGGCCACTACGAGCAGTACTTC
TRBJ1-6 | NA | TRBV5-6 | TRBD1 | CASSLWGQARSPLHF | TGTGCCAGCAGCTTGTGGGGACAGGCTAGATCCCCCCTCCACTTT
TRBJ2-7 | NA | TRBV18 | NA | CASSPLRGDTSYEQYF | TGTGCCAGCTCACCCCTTCGGGGGGACACCTCCTACGAGCAGTACTTC
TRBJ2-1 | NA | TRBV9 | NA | CASSPPGQTLGNEQFF | TGTGCCAGCAGCCCCCCCGGACAGACCCTTGGCAATGAGCAGTTCTTC
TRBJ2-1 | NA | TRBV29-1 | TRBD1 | CSACRDRGNNEQFF | TGCAGCGCATGCCGGGACAGGGGAAACAATGAGCAGTTCTTC
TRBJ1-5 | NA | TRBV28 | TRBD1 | CASSSRTGVHQPQHF | TGTGCCAGCAGTTCCCGGACAGGGGTCCATCAGCCCCAGCATTTT
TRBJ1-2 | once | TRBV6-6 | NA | CASSLFLSSNYGYTF | TGTGCCAGCAGCCTTTTTCTGAGTTCTAACTATGGCTACACCTTC
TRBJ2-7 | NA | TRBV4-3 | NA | CASSQSRRDEQYF | TGCGCCAGCAGCCAAAGCCGCCGCGACGAGCAGTACTTC
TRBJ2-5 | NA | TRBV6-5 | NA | CASSPGGISPQQYF | TGTGCCAGCAGCCCCGGCGGGATCTCCCCTCAGCAGTACTTC
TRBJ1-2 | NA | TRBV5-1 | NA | CASSLVGGANYGYTF | TGCGCCAGCAGCTTGGTCGGAGGGGCTAACTATGGCTACACCTTC
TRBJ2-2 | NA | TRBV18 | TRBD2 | CASSPWTSGNTGELFF | TGTGCCAGCTCACCCTGGACTAGCGGTAACACCGGGGAGCTGTTTTTT
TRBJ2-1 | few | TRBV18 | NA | CASSPLSGPGSYNEQFF | TGTGCCAGCTCCCCCCTTAGCGGCCCGGGCTCCTACAATGAGCAGTTCTTC
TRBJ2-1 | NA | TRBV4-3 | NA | CASSQVSSGRSPLISYNEQFF | TGCGCCAGCAGCCAAGTATCCAGCGGACGCTCACCCTTAATCTCCTACAATGAGCAGTTCTTC
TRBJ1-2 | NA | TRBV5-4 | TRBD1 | CASSATGVYNNYGYTF | TGTGCCAGCAGCGCGACAGGGGTGTATAATAACTATGGCTACACCTTC
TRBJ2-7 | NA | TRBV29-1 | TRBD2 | CSVRSSGRYEQYF | TGCAGCGTTAGGTCTAGCGGGAGGTACGAGCAGTACTTC
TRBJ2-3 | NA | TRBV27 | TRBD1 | CASSKTDRETQYF | TGTGCCAGCAGCAAAACGGACAGGGAGACGCAGTATTTT
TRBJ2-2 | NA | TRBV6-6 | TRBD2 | CASSLAGDHGELFF | TGTGCCAGCAGTCTAGCGGGAGATCACGGGGAGCTGTTTTTT
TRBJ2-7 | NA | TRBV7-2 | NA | CASSGGAGSYF | TGTGCCAGCAGCGGAGGTGCGGGGTCCTACTTC
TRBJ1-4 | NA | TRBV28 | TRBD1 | CASSVTGAGEKLFF | TGTGCCAGCAGTGTTACAGGGGCGGGTGAAAAACTGTTTTTT
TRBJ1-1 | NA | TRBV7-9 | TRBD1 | CASSLRDRGEAFF | TGTGCCAGCAGCCTCCGGGACAGGGGTGAAGCTTTCTTT
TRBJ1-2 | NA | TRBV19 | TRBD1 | CASSIGARDSRKGYTF | TGTGCCAGTAGTATAGGGGCCCGGGACAGTAGGAAGGGCTACACCTTC
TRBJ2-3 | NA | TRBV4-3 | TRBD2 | CASSQVASGGPVSYTQYF | TGCGCCAGCAGCCAAGTGGCTAGCGGGGGTCCGGTGAGCTATACGCAGTATTTT
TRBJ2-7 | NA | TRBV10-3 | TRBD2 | CAISESGGSVDEQYF | TGTGCCATCAGTGAGTCGGGCGGGAGTGTCGACGAGCAGTACTTC
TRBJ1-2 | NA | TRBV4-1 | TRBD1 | CASSQEGRGQDYGYTF | TGCGCCAGCAGCCAAGAAGGTAGGGGGCAAGACTATGGCTACACCTTC
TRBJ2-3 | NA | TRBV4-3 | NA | CASTRRGNLTDTQYF | TGCGCCAGCACACGACGGGGGAACCTCACAGATACGCAGTATTTT
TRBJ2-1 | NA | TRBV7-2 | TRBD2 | CASRSVGLAGGNEQFF | TGTGCCAGCCGCTCAGTGGGGCTAGCGGGGGGGAATGAGCAGTTCTTC
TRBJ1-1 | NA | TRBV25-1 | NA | CASSTHRSPNTEAFF | TGTGCCAGCAGCACCCACAGGTCCCCGAACACTGAAGCTTTCTTT
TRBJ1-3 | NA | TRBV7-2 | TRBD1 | CASSLALGQGAYRSGNTIYF | TGTGCCAGCAGCTTAGCGCTGGGACAGGGGGCGTATAGGTCTGGAAACACCATATATTTT
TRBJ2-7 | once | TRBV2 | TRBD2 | CASSEGRLASHEQYF | TGTGCCAGCAGTGAAGGTCGACTAGCGTCCCACGAGCAGTACTTC
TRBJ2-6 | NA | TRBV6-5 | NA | CASRRAYEDPFVLTF | TGTGCCAGCCGGAGGGCCTACGAAGATCCCTTCGTCCTGACTTTC
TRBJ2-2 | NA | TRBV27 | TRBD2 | CASSLTPGLAGVNTGELFF | TGTGCCAGCAGTTTAACCCCCGGACTAGCGGGAGTCAACACCGGGGAGCTGTTTTTT
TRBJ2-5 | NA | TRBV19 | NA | CASSIPTGQQETQYF | TGTGCCAGTAGTATCCCCACCGGACAGCAAGAGACCCAGTACTTC